This TCR beta chain is from a study of cytomegalovirus exposure and HLA in healthy donors (dated by TCRdb to between 2016 and 2019). At the level of the whole study: The roughly 670 repertoires of the first cohort and the 95 to 150 validation repertoires were produced on the same platform, according to a later analysis. The study aimed to test whether cataloging public T cell receptors could reveal signatures of past pathogen exposure. Besides the first cohort of around 670 subjects, a separate validation cohort made up of over 95 different subjects was used. The study combined high-throughput TCR immunosequencing, statistical association of individual TCRs with disease status, and machine learning to predict cytomegalovirus infection status.

What the research found in general, with its limitations: A later analysis lacked HLA typing for the validation cohort, so it scored co-occurrence in that cohort across all 120 or so repertoires. While some public TCRs were present in many individuals, most TCR sequences turned up only very rarely across donors. The authors suggested that the approach could potentially be generalized to other disease states and immunological phenotypes. Subsequent analysis determined that TCRs grouped into clusters in the first cohort also showed a tendency toward co-occurrence across the 130 or so validation repertoires, and approximately 94% of cluster scores exceeded 0. The study listed 170 or so TCR beta chains as associated with cytomegalovirus. In vitro tests confirmed that a few of the cytomegalovirus-associated TCR beta chains recognize cytomegalovirus antigens. The classifier was reported to diagnose cytomegalovirus status with high specificity and sensitivity in both the original cohort and the validation cohort.

Regarding this clone: Its antigen is unknown. Base qualities are not provided; no much larger clone lies one nucleotide away.

The library was built by means of the immunoSEQ multiplex PCR assay. Concerning the study's data processing: A statistical classification framework was built to diagnose cytomegalovirus status from the catalog of TCR beta chain sequences. TCRdb took over this immuneACCESS table, retaining in-frame rearrangements with V and J assigned. Such tables are incomplete; in checked studies, under half of the missing clones stem from an unresolved V gene, and the remainder is unexplained. V, J and clone size derive from that table, while D and trimming were established from the DNA sequence. This sample lists hundreds of thousands of clones; approximately 82% were detected once. Roughly 5.5% of the sample belongs to the ten largest clones. As encoded in the germline V gene, CDR1 is SGHVS while CDR2 is FQNEAQ. The CDR3 starts with the cysteine, ends with the phenylalanine, and has 19 residues. Just CDR3 DNA is preserved here, 57 bases in frame from base 1. Trimming leaves V shorter by 2 bases and J shorter by 9 bases, with the junction holding 20 bases beyond the gene matches.

Donors formed part of the validation cohort, which comprised fewer than 150 subjects and was distinct from the first cohort of under 850 subjects. The rearranged segments are TRBV7-8 and TRBJ2-1; 9 junctional bases match TRBD2. Sequenced: PBMCs. This clonotype was obtained from a woman aged 18-35 years in good health and CMV-seronegative. DNA sequence: TGTGCCAGCAGCTTAATTAACTCCTTTACCCTAGCGGGGCGTAGTGAGCAGTTCTTC. It translates as CASSLINSFTLAGRSEQFF.